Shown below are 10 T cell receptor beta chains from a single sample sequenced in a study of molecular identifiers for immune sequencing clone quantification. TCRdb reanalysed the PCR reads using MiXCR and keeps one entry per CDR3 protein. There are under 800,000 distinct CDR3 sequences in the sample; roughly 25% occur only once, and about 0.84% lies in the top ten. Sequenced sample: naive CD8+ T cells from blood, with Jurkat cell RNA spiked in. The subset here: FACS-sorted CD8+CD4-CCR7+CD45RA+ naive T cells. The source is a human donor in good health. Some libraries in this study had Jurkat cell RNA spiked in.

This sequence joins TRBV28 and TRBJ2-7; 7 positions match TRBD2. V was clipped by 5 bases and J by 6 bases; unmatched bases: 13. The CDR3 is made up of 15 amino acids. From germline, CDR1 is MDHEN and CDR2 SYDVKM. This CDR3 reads CASSTWGGESGEQYF. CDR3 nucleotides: TGTGCCAGCAGTACGTGGGGGGGGGAATCGGGCGAGCAGTACTTC.

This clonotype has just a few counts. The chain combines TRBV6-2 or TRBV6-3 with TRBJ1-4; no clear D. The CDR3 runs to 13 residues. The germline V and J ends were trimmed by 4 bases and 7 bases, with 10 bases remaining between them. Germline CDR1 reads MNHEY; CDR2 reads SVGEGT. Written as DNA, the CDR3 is TGTGCCAGCAGTTGGAGTTCTGCTGAAAAACTGTTTTTT. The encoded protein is CASSWSSAEKLFF.

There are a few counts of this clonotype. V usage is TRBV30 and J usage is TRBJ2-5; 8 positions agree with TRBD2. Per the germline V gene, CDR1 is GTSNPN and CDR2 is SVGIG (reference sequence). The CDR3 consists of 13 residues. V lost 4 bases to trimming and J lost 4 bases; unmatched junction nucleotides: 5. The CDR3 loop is CAWNGGAGETQYF. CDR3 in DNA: TGTGCCTGGAACGGGGGGGCTGGAGAGACCCAGTACTTC.

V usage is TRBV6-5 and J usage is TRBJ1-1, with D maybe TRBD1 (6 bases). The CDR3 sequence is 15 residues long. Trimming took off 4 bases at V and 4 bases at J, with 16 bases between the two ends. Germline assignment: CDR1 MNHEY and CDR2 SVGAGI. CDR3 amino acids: CASSFTEQGFTEAFF. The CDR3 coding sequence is TGTGCCAGCAGTTTCACAGAACAGGGTTTCACTGAAGCTTTCTTT.

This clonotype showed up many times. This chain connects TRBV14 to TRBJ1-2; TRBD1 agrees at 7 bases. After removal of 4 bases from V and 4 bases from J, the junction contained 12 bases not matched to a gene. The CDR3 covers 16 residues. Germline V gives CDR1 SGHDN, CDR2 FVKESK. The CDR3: CASSPLTRGTFYGYTF. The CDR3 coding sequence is TGTGCCAGCAGCCCCCTCACCAGGGGGACCTTCTATGGCTACACCTTC.

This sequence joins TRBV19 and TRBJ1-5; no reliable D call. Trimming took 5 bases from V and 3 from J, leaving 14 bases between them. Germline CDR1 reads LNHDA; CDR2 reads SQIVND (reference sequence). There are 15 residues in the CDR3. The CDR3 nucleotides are TGTGCCAGTAGTCTTACTCCAATCTCCAATCAGCCCCAGCATTTT. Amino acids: CASSLTPISNQPQHF.

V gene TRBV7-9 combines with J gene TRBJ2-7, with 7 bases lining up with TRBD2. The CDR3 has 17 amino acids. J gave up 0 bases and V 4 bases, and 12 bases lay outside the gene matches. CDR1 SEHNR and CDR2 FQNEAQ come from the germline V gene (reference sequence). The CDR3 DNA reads TGTGCCAGCAGCTCCCGGGACTACCCGGCCCTCTCCTACGAGCAGTACTTC. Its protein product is CASSSRDYPALSYEQYF. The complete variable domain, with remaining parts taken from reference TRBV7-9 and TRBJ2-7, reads DTGVSQNPRHKITKRGQNVTFRCDPISEHNRLYWYRQTLGQGPEFLTYFQNEAQLEKSRLLSDRFSAERPKGSFSTLEIQRTEQGDSAMYLCASSSRDYPALSYEQYFGPGTRLTVT.

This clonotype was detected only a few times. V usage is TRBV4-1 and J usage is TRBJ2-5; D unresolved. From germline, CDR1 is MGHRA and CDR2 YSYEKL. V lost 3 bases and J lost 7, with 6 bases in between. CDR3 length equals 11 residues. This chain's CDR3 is CASSQLGTQYF. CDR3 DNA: TGCGCCAGCAGCCAGCTGGGGACCCAGTACTTC.

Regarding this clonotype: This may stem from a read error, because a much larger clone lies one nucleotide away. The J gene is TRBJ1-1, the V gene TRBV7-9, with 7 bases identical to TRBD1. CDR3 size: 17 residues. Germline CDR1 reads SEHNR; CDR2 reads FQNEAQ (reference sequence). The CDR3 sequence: CASSSPGNRGWGTGAFF. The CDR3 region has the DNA TGTGCCAGCAGCTCCCCCGGCAACAGGGGCTGGGGAACTGGAGCTTTCTTT. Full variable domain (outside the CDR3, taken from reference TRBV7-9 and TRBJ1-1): DTGVSQNPRHKITKRGQNVTFRCDPISEHNRLYWYRQTLGQGPEFLTYFQNEAQLEKSRLLSDRFSAERPKGSFSTLEIQRTEQGDSAMYLCASSSPGNRGWGTGAFFGQGTRLTVV.

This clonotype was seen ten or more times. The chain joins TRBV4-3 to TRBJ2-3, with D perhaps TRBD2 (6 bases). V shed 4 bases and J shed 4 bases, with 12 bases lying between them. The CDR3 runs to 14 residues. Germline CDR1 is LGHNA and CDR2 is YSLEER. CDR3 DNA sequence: TGCGCCAGCAGCCTCTCCGGGAGCTCAGATACGCAGTATTTT. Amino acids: CASSLSGSSDTQYF.